This TCR beta chain stems from a study of regulatory T cells in long-lasting Graves disease. Building the TCR beta libraries relied on iRepertoire HTBI primers, and CDR3 regions underwent Arm-PCR. In TCRdb, the multiplex PCR reads were re-called with MiXCR into one record per CDR3 protein. The sample has hundreds of thousands of distinct CDR3 sequences, roughly 15% seen once. Indicated time point: newly diagnosed GD, antithyroid drugs for less than 3 months. With RNA extracted from PBMCs as input, the TCR library was made. This clonotype was seen repeatedly, ten times or more. Germline CDR1 SGHRS, CDR2 YFSETQ. The CDR3 has 15 amino acids. Deletions cut 1 base from V and 5 bases from J, with 13 bases between. The sample was also linked to a second study, of T cells in Graves' hyperthyroidism and ophthalmopathy.

The TCR was taken from a woman in her 30s with Graves disease. The rearrangement uses TRBV5-1 and TRBJ2-1; perhaps TRBD2 as D (6 bases). This specimen was peripheral blood mononuclear cells (PBMCs), taken at new diagnosis, from a patient treated with antithyroid drugs. The CDR3 region is CASSLPYRGDNEQFF. The CDR3 DNA reads TGCGCCAGCAGCTTGCCTTACCGCGGGGACAATGAGCAGTTCTTC.